This entry is about one TCR beta chain. The CDR3 has 17 amino acids. V lost 7 bases, J lost 0 bases, and 22 bases lay in between. Germline CDR1 SGHTS, CDR2 YDEGEE. A multiplex PCR was run with 60 Vbeta primers and 13 Jbeta primers. Only in-frame clones appear in the TCRdb table, and some are missing; sequencing was by immunoSEQ multiplex PCR. The data contain tens of thousands of clones, roughly 77% of them singletons. The data belong to a study of cytomegalovirus exposure and HLA in healthy donors. As for the study in general: Samples from HLA-typed donors yielded 65 million to 90 million unique TCRs in an early data release.

J is TRBJ1-1 and V is TRBV5-8, with D possibly TRBD1 on 5 matching bases. Material for sequencing was PBMCs. The receptor comes from a woman in her forties in good health and CMV-seropositive. Here the CDR3 reads CASPRIAGGSMNTEAFF. The CDR3 DNA is TGTGCCAGCCCCCGTATCGCCGGGGGATCCATGAACACTGAAGCTTTCTTT.